The 5 T cell receptor beta chains in this list originate from one sample, sequenced in a study of T cell changes during pregnancy in multiple sclerosis. Clones were sequenced by immunoSEQ multiplex PCR, and TCRdb holds only the in-frame ones, with some missing. There are some 39,000 clones in the sample; over 80% occur only once, and 0.3% to 0.4% lies in the top ten. The sample was CD4+ T cells from peripheral blood mononuclear cells, taken in the third trimester of pregnancy. These receptors were taken from a female donor in good health, enrolled as a control in a pregnancy study.

This clone was seen only once. The genes are TRBV21-1 and TRBJ2-4; no DNA check was done on the table's D call, TRBD2. TRBV21-1 is marked as a pseudogene. This CDR3 spans 15 amino acids. The CDR3 nucleotides are TGTGCCAGCAGCAAGGCGGGAGTCCACAAAAACATTCAGTACTTC. This gives the protein CASSKAGVHKNIQYF.

The chain joins TRBV11-2 to TRBJ2-2, with 8 bases lining up with TRBD2. The germline V gene has CDR1 SGHAT and CDR2 FQNNGV. The CDR3 sequence is 15 residues long. V was pared by 0 bases and J by 5 bases, with 2 bases of the junction left unmatched. As DNA, the CDR3 is TGTGCCAGCAGCTTAGATCCGGGGGGGACCGGGGAGCTGTTTTTT. Encoded protein: CASSLDPGGTGELFF.

The rearrangement links TRBV27 to TRBJ2-1, with D possibly TRBD2 on 5 matching bases. The CDR3 extends over 12 amino acids. Germline values: CDR1 MNHEY, CDR2 SMNVEV (reference sequence). V was cut by 7 bases and J by 6 bases, with 10 bases left in between. This CDR3 reads CASTASPNEQFF. The CDR3 DNA sequence: TGTGCCAGCACGGCTAGCCCCAATGAGCAGTTCTTC.

V is TRBV6-1 and J is TRBJ1-1; TRBD1 might be the D (5 bases). Per the germline V gene, CDR1 is MNHNS and CDR2 is SASEGT. Trimming removed 3 bases at V and 2 bases at J, with 16 bases between. The CDR3 totals 16 residues. The CDR3 sequence is CASSEAYDRPNTEAFF. Here the CDR3 DNA reads TGTGCCAGCAGTGAGGCCTACGACAGACCTAACACTGAAGCTTTCTTT.

This CDR3 reads CASRGWRGQNLVMNTEAFF. The CDR3, as DNA: TGTGCCAGTAGAGGGTGGCGAGGGCAAAATTTAGTAATGAACACTGAAGCTTTCTTT. V and J are TRBV19 and TRBJ1-1, with D unresolved. Trimming cost V 6 bases and J 0 bases, with 26 bases left between them. Germline CDR1 LNHDA, CDR2 SQIVND (reference sequence). The CDR3 consists of 19 residues. Supplemented by reference TRBV19 and TRBJ1-1, the full variable domain reads DGGITQSPKYLFRKEGQNVTLSCEQNLNHDAMYWYRQDPGQGLRLIYYSQIVNDFQKGDIAEGYSVSREKKESFPLTVTSAQKNPTAFYLCASRGWRGQNLVMNTEAFFGQGTRLTVV.